The clone carrying this T cell receptor beta chain has just a few counts. This specimen belongs to a study of patients and donors after allogeneic stem cell transplantation. The CDR3 totals 12 residues. V was shortened by 3 bases and J by 1 base, with 3 bases between the two germline ends. Per the germline V gene, CDR1 is LGHDT and CDR2 is YNNKEL (reference sequence). TCRdb processed the RT-PCR reads anew with MiXCR; each CDR3 protein has one entry. The data hold 150,000 to 250,000 distinct CDR3 sequences, with 40% to 45% observed a single time. What was sequenced was blood, either unsorted or a sorted T cell fraction (not recorded which). This TCR came from a human donor who was either an allogeneic HSCT recipient or a stem cell or donor lymphocyte infusion donor (not recorded which). It is not recorded whose cells these are; they may come from a transplant donor. The gene calls are TRBV3-1 and TRBJ2-5, with D uncertain. Here the CDR3 DNA reads TGTGCCAGCAGCCAGTCCCAAGAGACCCAGTACTTC. Translated: CASSQSQETQYF.